This T cell receptor (beta chain) was sequenced for a study of T cells expressing NK-cell markers. For the study at large: With respect to HCMV, most of the eight sequenced donors were seropositive, and one was seronegative.

With regard to this clonotype: Its antigen is not known.

The CDR3 covers 15 residues. Study-level results: Clones of NKG2C+ T cells that had expanded were of unclear HCMV specificity.

Researchers built TCR beta cDNA using 5'RACE template switching with UMIs. No DNA is given; TCRdb re-called the 5' RACE reads and lists each CDR3 protein once. Its table records roughly 380,000 distinct CDR3 sequences. The chain recombines TRBV12-3 or TRBV12-4 with TRBJ2-2; the D gene TCRdb calls, TRBD1, cannot be checked with no DNA. The sequenced material came from blood T cells: a sorted CD56 or NKG2C T cell subset, CD4+ or CD8+ T cells, or bulk PBMC T cells (not recorded which). This receptor was taken from a man aged 18-75 years in good health. CDR3 amino acids: CASSPGQARTGELFF.